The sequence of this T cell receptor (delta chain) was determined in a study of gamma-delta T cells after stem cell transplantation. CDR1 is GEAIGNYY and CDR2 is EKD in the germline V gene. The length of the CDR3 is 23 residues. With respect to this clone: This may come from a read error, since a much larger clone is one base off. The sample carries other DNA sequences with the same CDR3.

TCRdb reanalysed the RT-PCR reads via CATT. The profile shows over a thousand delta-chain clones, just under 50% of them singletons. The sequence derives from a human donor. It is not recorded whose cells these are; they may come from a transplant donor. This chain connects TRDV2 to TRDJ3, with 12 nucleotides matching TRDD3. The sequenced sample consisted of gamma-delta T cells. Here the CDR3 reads CACDTLLLGDTDISSWDTRQMFF. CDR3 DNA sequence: TGTGCCTGTGACACCCTATTACTGGGGGATACTGATATTAGCTCCTGGGACACCCGACAGATGTTCTTC.